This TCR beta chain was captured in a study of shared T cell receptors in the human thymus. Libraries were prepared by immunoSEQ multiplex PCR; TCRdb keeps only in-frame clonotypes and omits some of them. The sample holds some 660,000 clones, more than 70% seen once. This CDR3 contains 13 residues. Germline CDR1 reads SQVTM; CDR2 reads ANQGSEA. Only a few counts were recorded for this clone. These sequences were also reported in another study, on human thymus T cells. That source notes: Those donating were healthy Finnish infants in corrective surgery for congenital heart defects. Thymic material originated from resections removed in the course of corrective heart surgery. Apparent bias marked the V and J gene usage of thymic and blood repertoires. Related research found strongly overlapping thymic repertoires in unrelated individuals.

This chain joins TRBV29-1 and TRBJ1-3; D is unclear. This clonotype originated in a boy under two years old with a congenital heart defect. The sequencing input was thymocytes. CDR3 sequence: CRHRQASGNTIYF. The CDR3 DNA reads TGCAGACACCGGCAGGCCTCTGGAAACACCATATATTTT.